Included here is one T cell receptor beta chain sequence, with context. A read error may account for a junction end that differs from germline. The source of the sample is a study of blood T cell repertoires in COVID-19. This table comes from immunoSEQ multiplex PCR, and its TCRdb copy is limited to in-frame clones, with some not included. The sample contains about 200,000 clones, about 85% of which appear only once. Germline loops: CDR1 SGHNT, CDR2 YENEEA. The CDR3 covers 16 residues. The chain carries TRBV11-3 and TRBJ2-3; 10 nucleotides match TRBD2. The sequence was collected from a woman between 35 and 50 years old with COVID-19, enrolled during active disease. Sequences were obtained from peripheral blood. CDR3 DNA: TGTGCCAGCAGCTTAGATCGCACGGAAAGCGGGGGGGCTCTAGTGTTT. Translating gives CASSLDRTESGGALVF.